The clone carrying this T cell receptor beta chain was detected only once. This CDR3 is 14 amino acids long. The V gene's germline CDR1 is SNHLY and CDR2 FYNNEI. V was shortened by 7 bases and J by 6 bases, with 16 bases between the two germline ends. In the PCR, 60 Vbeta and 13 Jbeta primers were used. Only in-frame clones appear in the TCRdb table, and some are missing; sequencing was by immunoSEQ multiplex PCR. The sample consists of 130,000 or so clones, approximately 71% of them appearing once. The sample comes from a study of cytomegalovirus exposure and HLA in healthy donors. V gene TRBV2 combines with J gene TRBJ2-1, with D possibly being TRBD2 (5 bases). The receptor's source is a middle-aged man in good health and CMV-seronegative. The specimen sequenced was PBMCs. The CDR3 nucleotides read TGTGCCAGCATAGGCCCAGCGGCTACCAATGAGCAGTTCTTC. This encodes CASIGPAATNEQFF.